Listed below are T cell receptor beta chains from one sample, sequenced in a study of early T cells in non-severe SARS-CoV-2 infection. TCRdb ran MiXCR on the 5' RACE reads and lists one entry per CDR3 protein. Of 69,000 or so distinct CDR3 sequences listed, about 10% are singletons. The sequencing input was whole blood. These receptors originate from an adult who was a healthcare worker with PCR-confirmed SARS-CoV-2 infection or an uninfected control (not recorded which). Each CDR3 is given with its conserved first and last residue. Each record gives: J gene, clone size, V gene, D gene, CDR3 DNA, CDR3 protein. A D gene is named only where the DNA matches it firmly. For some rows the clone size is stated as once, few or many, or as a class when expanded; others skip it.

>TRBJ2-2|many|TRBV5-1|.
TGCGCCAGCACCCTCACTAGCCTCGGGGAGCTGTTTTTT
CASTLTSLGELFF
>TRBJ2-3|many|TRBV5-4|TRBD2
TGTGCCAGCAGCTTAACTAGCGGGAGTCGAGATACGCAGTATTTT
CASSLTSGSRDTQYF
>TRBJ2-1|.|TRBV20-1|.
TGCAGTGCTAGAGATACGTGGGAGGACTCCTACAATGAGCAGTTCTTC
CSARDTWEDSYNEQFF
>TRBJ2-3|few|TRBV29-1|TRBD2
TGCAGCGGAAGACTAGCGGGACTTTCCACAGATACGCAGTATTTT
CSGRLAGLSTDTQYF
>TRBJ2-3|many|TRBV9|.
TGTGCCAGCAGCGTAGACGTTGTGGATACGCAGTATTTT
CASSVDVVDTQYF
>TRBJ2-1|many|TRBV10-1|.
TGCGCCAGCAGTGATTTCCCATCCAGCTCCTACAATGAGCAGTTCTTC
CASSDFPSSSYNEQFF
>TRBJ2-3|.|TRBV7-2|TRBD2
TGTGCCAGCAGCTTATTGGGACTAGCGGGAGGGCCGAGCACAGATACGCAGTATTTT
CASSLLGLAGGPSTDTQYF
>TRBJ1-1|few|TRBV7-9|.
TGTGCCAGCAGCTTAGAAGGCCGGGGGTATCGTATCACTGAAGCTTTCTTT
CASSLEGRGYRITEAFF
>TRBJ2-3|many|TRBV20-1|.
TGCAGTGCTAGCGTCCGCCGAAATACGCAGTATTTT
CSASVRRNTQYF
>TRBJ2-1|many|TRBV7-9|TRBD1
TGTGCCAGCAGCGATCTAGGGACAGGGCGCTACAATGAGCAGTTCTTC
CASSDLGTGRYNEQFF
>TRBJ2-1|many|TRBV14|.
TGTGCCAGCAGCCGCGGGGACCCACGACACAATGAGCAGTTCTTC
CASSRGDPRHNEQFF
>TRBJ2-1|many|TRBV11-3|TRBD1
TGTGCCAGCAGTAACGCACGGGACAGCTCCTACAATGAGCAGTTCTTC
CASSNARDSSYNEQFF
>TRBJ1-6|many|TRBV20-1|.
TGCAGTGCTAGAGATCTGAATTCACCCCTCCACTTT
CSARDLNSPLHF
>TRBJ1-1|.|TRBV6-5|.
TGTGCCAGCGGGGGCCAAAACACTGAAGCTTTCTTT
CASGGQNTEAFF